This T cell receptor beta chain was recovered during a study of vaccination effects on CD4 cells after COVID-19. The CDR3 length is 15 residues. CDR1 SGHNT and CDR2 YYREEE come from the germline V gene (reference sequence). V lost 9 bases, J lost 5 bases, and 13 bases stayed unmatched. The assay was immunoSEQ multiplex PCR, and TCRdb's table has in-frame clones only and misses some. The table includes more than 35,000 clones, 55% to 75% detected once. This clone was found a few times. The antigen remains unidentified. Study observations and caveats: Late in the post-vaccination period, infection-induced and vaccine-induced clones underwent marked clonal contraction.

Antigen-specific CD4+ T cells were expanded with viral peptide pools in the ViraFEST assay before sequencing. The authors isolated CD4+ T cells after roughly eleven days of culture. Their SARS-CoV-2 infection, verified by PCR, occurred between March and December 2020. Cultures had half their medium replaced with IL-2 medium on days 3 and 7. The chain has TRBV5-4 and TRBJ2-5; TRBD2 matches 10 bases. The starting material was CD4+ T cells from PBMCs cultured with HCoV-NL63 spike peptides, obtained before COVID-19 vaccination. The clonotype originates from a human donor who had a prior SARS-CoV-2 infection. The CDR3, as DNA: TGTGCCACCCAAAATCTAGCGGGGGATGGGGAGACCCAGTACTTC. Translating it yields CATQNLAGDGETQYF.